This T cell receptor (beta chain) was profiled in a study of T-cell reconstitution after alpha-beta-depleted transplantation in children. This clonotype showed up just a few times. This CDR3 region has 14 residues. Germline CDR1 is DFQATT and CDR2 is SNEGSKA (reference sequence). Trimming took 0 bases from V and 4 from J, leaving 11 bases between them. This sample's TCRbeta library carried unique molecular identifier barcodes. TCRdb called the PCR reads again in MiXCR, with one record for every CDR3 protein. This sample yields 500,000 to 600,000 distinct CDR3 sequences, of which 25% to 30% are seen a single time; 35% to 40% belongs to the top ten.

The chain carries TRBV20-1 and TRBJ2-3, with D unresolved. The starting material was PBMCs, obtained before TCRalphabeta/CD19-depleted stem cell transplant. This sequence was found in a boy younger than two with Wiskott-Aldrich syndrome, due to receive a stem cell transplant. The CDR3 loop reads CSARDADTPDTQYF. The CDR3 DNA sequence: TGCAGTGCTAGAGATGCGGATACCCCAGATACGCAGTATTTT.